One sample yielded the 19 T cell receptor beta chains listed below, sequenced in a study of blood T cell repertoires in COVID-19. Using immunoSEQ multiplex PCR, the repertoire was profiled, and TCRdb retains in-frame clones only, with some absent. The sample lists roughly 90,000 clones, over 80% occurring once. Sequenced material: peripheral blood. Every receptor here comes from a woman of 80 years or more with active or convalescent COVID-19.

The chain links TRBV29-1 to TRBJ2-5, with a weak D call TRBD2 (5 bases). Germline V lookup: CDR1 SQVTM, CDR2 ANQGSEA. This CDR3 has 11 amino acids. V shed 4 bases and J shed 5 bases, with 8 bases lying between them. CDR3 in amino acids: CSVGQRETQYF. As DNA, the CDR3 is TGCAGCGTTGGTCAGCGGGAGACCCAGTACTTC.

The chain uses TRBV18 and TRBJ2-3, with D possibly TRBD1 on 6 matching bases. The CDR3 length is 15 residues. Germline CDR1 KGHSH, CDR2 LQKENI. V was cut by 6 bases and J by 0 bases, with 13 bases left in between. CDR3 sequence (DNA): TGTGCCAGCTCTGGGTTGAGGGGGAGCACAGATACGCAGTATTTT. Protein product: CASSGLRGSTDTQYF.

This clone was seen repeatedly, ten times or more. The chain joins TRBV27 to TRBJ2-5, with 13 bases aligning to TRBD2. CDR1 is MNHEY and CDR2 is SMNVEV in the germline V gene (reference sequence). Germline trimming cut 5 bases from V and 2 bases from J; bases unmatched to any gene: 5. This CDR3 comprises 16 residues. CDR3 nucleotides: TGTGCCAGCAGTGAGGGACTAGCGGGGCTGCAAGAGACCCAGTACTTC. It specifies CASSEGLAGLQETQYF.

The CDR3 bases are TGTGCCTCAAATGGGGGAGGCGGGAGGAGCAATGAGCAGTTCTTC. It is translated as CASNGGGGRSNEQFF. The chain carries TRBV19 and TRBJ2-1, with 8 bases that match TRBD2. The germline V gene encodes CDR1 LNHDA and CDR2 SQIVND (reference sequence). J gave up 6 bases and V 11 bases, and 15 bases lay outside the gene matches. The length of the CDR3 is 15 residues.

The genes are TRBV6-5 and TRBJ1-3, with D tentatively TRBD1 (5 bases). The CDR3 covers 16 residues. From germline, CDR1 is MNHEY and CDR2 SVGAGI. Trimming shortened V by 4 bases and J by 0 bases, and 13 bases separated the two germline ends. The CDR3 region is CASSSPGHASGNTIYF. The CDR3 DNA reads as TGTGCCAGCAGTTCCCCCGGACACGCCTCTGGAAACACCATATATTTT.

The rearrangement links TRBV5-1 to TRBJ2-2; D not resolved. Looked up from germline, CDR1 is SGHRS and CDR2 is YFSETQ. The CDR3 runs to 15 residues. V was cut by 4 bases and J by 0 bases, with 10 bases left in between. The CDR3 DNA is TGCGCCAGCAGCCCACTCCGAGCGAACACCGGGGAGCTGTTTTTT. This sequence encodes CASSPLRANTGELFF. The variable domain in full, with the rest retrieved from reference TRBV5-1 and TRBJ2-2, is KAGVTQTPRYLIKTRGQQVTLSCSPISGHRSVSWYQQTPGQGLQFLFEYFSETQRNKGNFPGRFSGRQFSNSRSEMNVSTLELGDSALYLCASSPLRANTGELFFGEGSRLTVL.

This chain uses TRBV18 with TRBJ1-1; 7 bases agree with TRBD1. With V trimmed by 3 bases and J by 3 bases, 4 bases remained unmatched. The CDR3 spans 14 residues. CDR1 is KGHSH and CDR2 is LQKENI in the germline V gene. The DNA for the CDR3 is TGTGCCAGCTCACCGAGGGGGCCTGACACTGAAGCTTTCTTT. It specifies CASSPRGPDTEAFF.

The genes are TRBV20-1 and TRBJ2-7; the D gene is possibly TRBD2 (5 bases). This CDR3 comprises 11 residues. The V and J ends lost 8 bases and 1 base respectively, with 9 bases between them. Per germline, CDR1 DFQATT and CDR2 SNEGSKA (reference sequence). The CDR3 sequence: CSPTRSYEQYF. In nucleotides, the CDR3 is TGCAGTCCCACTAGATCCTACGAGCAGTACTTC.

The chain has TRBV10-3 and TRBJ1-2, with D unclear. The CDR3 has 12 amino acids. V was pared by 3 bases and J by 8 bases, with 10 bases between. CDR1 and CDR2 (germline): ENHRY, SYGVKD. CDR3 sequence (DNA): TGTGCCATCAGTGAAAGTCCTGGCGGCTACACCTTC. Translating gives CAISESPGGYTF.

This clone rates as medium-sized. This sequence joins TRBV19 and TRBJ1-6, with unresolved D. Per germline, CDR1 LNHDA and CDR2 SQIVND (reference sequence). Trimming stripped 4 bases from V and 6 bases from J, with 10 bases between. The CDR3 covers 14 residues. CDR3 amino acids: CASSSQAINSPLHF. In nucleotides, the CDR3 is TGTGCCAGTAGTAGCCAGGCGATTAATTCACCCCTCCACTTT. The whole variable domain, remainder taken from reference TRBV19 and TRBJ1-6, is DGGITQSPKYLFRKEGQNVTLSCEQNLNHDAMYWYRQDPGQGLRLIYYSQIVNDFQKGDIAEGYSVSREKKESFPLTVTSAQKNPTAFYLCASSSQAINSPLHFGNGTRLTVT.

The chain has TRBV12-3 or TRBV12-4 and TRBJ1-1; D not certain. The V gene lost 5 bases and the J gene lost 7 bases, with 8 bases spanning the gap. The CDR3 totals 11 residues. CDR3 bases: TGTGCCAGCAGTCGTTCTTATGAAGCTTTCTTT. The encoded protein is CASSRSYEAFF.

This chain joins TRBV28 and TRBJ2-5; 12 nucleotides agree with TRBD2. Germline lookup yields CDR1 MDHEN and CDR2 SYDVKM. V trimming: 6 bases; J trimming: 4 bases; junction bases outside the gene matches: 3. The CDR3 has 14 residues. CDR3 coding DNA: TGTGCCAGCAGCGGACTAGCGGGAAGAGAGACCCAGTACTTC. Its protein product is CASSGLAGRETQYF.

V usage is TRBV29-1 and J usage is TRBJ1-1, with D possibly TRBD1 on 6 matching bases. CDR3 size: 11 residues. Trimming removed 4 bases from V and 8 bases from J, with 11 bases in between. Germline V lookup: CDR1 SQVTM, CDR2 ANQGSEA. This CDR3 reads CSVGVGTEAFF. The DNA for the CDR3 is TGCAGCGTTGGGGTGGGGACAGAAGCTTTCTTT.

The rearrangement joins TRBV7-8 to TRBJ2-1, with 8 bases that match TRBD2. The CDR3 spans 14 residues. Germline trimming cut 3 bases from V and 4 bases from J; bases unmatched to any gene: 2. Germline V CDR1 and CDR2: SGHVS, FQNEAQ. The CDR3 coding sequence is TGTGCCAGCAGCTTGTTAGCGGGGTACAATGAGCAGTTCTTC. This translates into CASSLLAGYNEQFF.

The chain uses TRBV25-1 and TRBJ2-1, with D possibly matching TRBD2 (6 bases). This CDR3 region has 15 residues. V shed 3 bases and J shed 9 bases, with 18 bases lying between them. From germline, CDR1 is MGHDK and CDR2 SYGVNS. The CDR3 protein is CASSDGGRRDGEQFF. DNA for the CDR3: TGTGCCAGCAGTGACGGAGGCAGGAGGGACGGTGAGCAGTTCTTC.

V usage is TRBV5-4 and J usage is TRBJ2-2; 8 nucleotides agree with TRBD2. Germline CDR1 reads SGHNT; CDR2 reads YYREEE (reference sequence). The junction had 3 bases not matched to a gene; V was cut back by 0 bases and J by 2 bases. This CDR3 region has 16 residues. CDR3 in amino acids: CASSLGSGRNTGELFF. The CDR3 coding sequence is TGTGCCAGCAGCTTGGGAAGCGGGAGAAACACCGGGGAGCTGTTTTTT.

The V gene is TRBV7-9, the J gene TRBJ1-1, with 8 bases lining up with TRBD1. Trimming took 5 bases from V and 0 from J; bases not matched to a gene: 17. The CDR3 has 19 residues. Per the germline V gene, CDR1 is SEHNR and CDR2 is FQNEAQ (reference sequence). CDR3 bases: TGTGCCAGCAGCCATGAGTCGGGCAGGGGGCATTCAGTGAACACTGAAGCTTTCTTT. Encoded protein: CASSHESGRGHSVNTEAFF.

The V gene is TRBV2, the J gene TRBJ2-6; D might be TRBD2 (5 bases). The V gene's germline CDR1 is SNHLY and CDR2 FYNNEI. Trimming removed 0 bases from V and 6 bases from J, with 9 bases in between. CDR3 length: 15 residues. CDR3 DNA: TGTGCCAGCAGTGAAGCGCGGGCAGCGGCCAACGTCCTGACTTTC. It encodes CASSEARAAANVLTF.

J is TRBJ2-2 and V is TRBV7-2; the D gene is possibly TRBD2 (6 bases). Trimming left V 5 bases short and J 1 base short, with 11 bases between. This CDR3 has 15 residues. From germline, CDR1 is SGHTA and CDR2 FQGNSA. CDR3 sequence (DNA): TGTGCCAGCAGCCAGAGGCGGGGGAACACCGGGGAGCTGTTTTTT. Protein: CASSQRRGNTGELFF.